Listed below are T cell receptor beta chains from one sample, sequenced in a study of preoperative IRX-2 immunotherapy in early breast cancer. Clones were sequenced by immunoSEQ multiplex PCR, and TCRdb holds only the in-frame ones, with some missing. This table has fewer than 35,000 clones, 89% appearing once. The sequences come from tumor tissue, collected after IRX-2 immunotherapy. These receptors were collected from a human donor with breast cancer. Both conserved end residues are part of each CDR3. A D gene is named only where the DNA matches it firmly. Clone size is given for some rows only: seen once, a few or many times, or a class if the clone is expanded.

>NA|TRBV9|TRBJ1-5|NA
CASSLILDSSNQPQHF
TGTGCCAGCAGTCTTATTCTGGACAGTAGCAATCAGCCCCAGCATTTT
>NA|TRBV6-8|TRBJ1-4|NA
CASSYREGMVEKLFF
TGTGCCAGCAGTTACAGGGAGGGAATGGTTGAAAAACTGTTTTTT
>TRBD1|TRBV7-1|TRBJ1-2|few
CASSSTGNYGYTF
TGTGCCAGCAGCTCGACAGGGAACTATGGCTACACCTTC
>TRBD2|TRBV19|TRBJ2-2|NA
CASSIDAGAGELFF
TGTGCCAGTAGTATAGATGCGGGAGCCGGGGAGCTGTTTTTT
>NA|TRBV11-3|TRBJ2-1|NA
CASSSYRVNNEQFF
TGTGCCAGCAGCTCATACAGGGTTAACAATGAGCAGTTCTTC
>TRBD1|TRBV30|TRBJ1-1|NA
CAWSVLDRDDTEAFF
TGTGCCTGGAGTGTCTTGGACAGGGATGACACTGAAGCTTTCTTT
>NA|TRBV15|TRBJ1-1|few
CASSLVGRGAEAFF
TGTGCCAGCAGCTTGGTGGGGAGGGGCGCTGAAGCTTTCTTT
>NA|TRBV6-8|TRBJ2-6|NA
CASSYSDSGANVLTF
TGTGCCAGCAGTTACTCGGACTCTGGGGCTAACGTCCTGACTTTC
>NA|TRBV6-8|TRBJ2-1|NA
CASSSLPHEQFF
TGTGCCAGCAGCTCCCTCCCCCATGAGCAGTTCTTC
>TRBD2|TRBV30|TRBJ2-3|NA
CAWSKGLAGPRDTQYF
TGTGCCTGGAGTAAAGGGCTAGCGGGGCCTCGGGATACGCAGTATTTT
>NA|TRBV19|TRBJ2-6|NA
CASRFGSTGANVLTF
TGTGCCAGTAGGTTCGGATCGACCGGGGCCAACGTCCTGACTTTC
>NA|TRBV6-8|TRBJ2-4|NA
CASSYAGPGAKNIQYF
TGTGCCAGCAGTTACGCGGGCCCCGGGGCCAAAAACATTCAGTACTTC
>TRBD1|TRBV6-8|TRBJ2-5|NA
CAISLQGIETQYF
TGTGCCATCAGTCTACAGGGGATTGAGACCCAGTACTTC
>NA|TRBV25-1|TRBJ2-4|NA
CASSEEGEDRKNIQYF
TGTGCCAGCAGTGAAGAAGGGGAGGACAGGAAAAACATTCAGTACTTC
>TRBD1|TRBV19|TRBJ2-2|NA
CASMTQGANTGELFF
TGTGCCAGTATGACCCAGGGGGCGAACACCGGGGAGCTGTTTTTT
>NA|TRBV18|TRBJ1-3|NA
CASSRTAGNTIYF
TGTGCCAGCTCACGTACAGCTGGAAACACCATATATTTT
>TRBD1|TRBV7-6|TRBJ1-1|NA
CASSSRGRSFPGQNTEAFF
TGTGCCAGCAGCTCCAGGGGGCGAAGCTTTCCCGGTCAGAACACTGAAGCTTTCTTT
>NA|TRBV5-1|TRBJ2-2|NA
CASRSGIANTGELFF
TGCGCCAGCAGGTCGGGGATAGCGAACACCGGGGAGCTGTTTTTT
>TRBD2|TRBV11-3|TRBJ2-7|NA
CASSLGSGGPREQYF
TGTGCCAGCAGCTTAGGTAGCGGGGGGCCCAGGGAGCAGTACTTC
>NA|TRBV28|TRBJ1-5|NA
CASSLGGVSQGQPQHF
TGTGCCAGCAGTTTGGGGGGGGTCTCCCAAGGTCAGCCCCAGCATTTT
>TRBD1|TRBV23-1|TRBJ1-3|NA
CASSPDRGTGNTIYF
TGCGCCAGCAGCCCGGACAGGGGGACTGGAAACACCATATATTTT
>TRBD1|TRBV5-1|TRBJ1-1|NA
CASSLQGAVNTEAFF
TGCGCCAGCAGCCTACAGGGGGCGGTGAACACTGAAGCTTTCTTT
>NA|TRBV5-1|TRBJ2-1|NA
CASSLDGRDINEQFF
TGCGCCAGCAGCTTGGATGGGCGGGATATCAATGAGCAGTTCTTC
>TRBD2|TRBV19|TRBJ2-7|NA
CASSIGTSGTYEQYF
TGTGCCAGTAGTATCGGGACTAGCGGGACTTACGAGCAGTACTTC
>NA|TRBV6-8|TRBJ1-5|few
CASRKGRQSNQPQHF
TGTGCCAGCAGGAAGGGACGGCAAAGCAATCAGCCCCAGCATTTT
>TRBD2|TRBV7-7|TRBJ2-5|NA
CASSSYGGEETQYF
TGTGCCAGCAGCTCGTACGGGGGGGAAGAGACCCAGTACTTC
>TRBD2|TRBV11-3|TRBJ2-7|NA
CASSGGAGGPAYEQYF
TGTGCCAGCAGCGGTGGGGCGGGAGGGCCTGCCTACGAGCAGTACTTC
>NA|TRBV29-1|TRBJ2-5|NA
CSVEGSSETQYF
TGCAGCGTTGAAGGCAGCTCGGAGACCCAGTACTTC
>NA|TRBV19|TRBJ1-5|NA
CATQKGNSNQPQHF
TGTGCCACCCAAAAGGGAAATAGCAATCAGCCCCAGCATTTT
>TRBD1|TRBV11-3|TRBJ1-1|few
CASSFGQGNTEAFF
TGTGCCAGCAGCTTCGGACAGGGGAACACTGAAGCTTTCTTT
>TRBD2|TRBV5-1|TRBJ2-1|NA
CASSSGLAGANEQFF
TGCGCCAGCAGTTCTGGTCTAGCGGGAGCCAATGAGCAGTTCTTC
>TRBD2|TRBV11-3|TRBJ2-1|NA
CASTGGGGSSVNEQFF
TGTGCCAGCACCGGGGGAGGCGGGAGTTCGGTAAATGAGCAGTTCTTC
>NA|TRBV19|TRBJ1-2|NA
CASSAPGPNYGYTF
TGTGCCAGTAGTGCGCCCGGCCCTAACTATGGCTACACCTTC
>TRBD1|TRBV5-1|TRBJ1-1|NA
CASSSSGGVNTEAFF
TGCGCCAGCAGCTCTTCAGGGGGGGTGAACACTGAAGCTTTCTTT
>TRBD1|TRBV7-1|TRBJ2-1|NA
CASSPGQGVEQFF
TGTGCCAGCAGCCCGGGACAGGGGGTAGAGCAGTTCTTC
>TRBD1|TRBV6-8|TRBJ1-1|NA
CASSYPGTGVILSEAFF
TGTGCCAGCAGTTACCCGGGGACAGGGGTTATTCTAAGTGAAGCTTTCTTT
>TRBD1|TRBV5-1|TRBJ1-1|NA
CASSLEAGGWTEAFF
TGCGCCAGCAGCTTGGAGGCAGGGGGCTGGACTGAAGCTTTCTTT
>NA|TRBV5-1|TRBJ1-2|NA
CASSLDFTDRPHGYTF
TGCGCCAGCAGCTTGGACTTTACAGACAGACCTCATGGCTACACCTTC
>NA|TRBV6-8|TRBJ1-1|NA
CAISTDAALGTEAFF
TGTGCCATCAGTACCGACGCGGCGCTTGGCACTGAAGCTTTCTTT
>NA|TRBV28|TRBJ2-6|few
CASSLDSSGANVLTF
TGTGCCAGCAGTCTTGACAGCTCTGGGGCCAACGTCCTGACTTTC
>TRBD2|TRBV11-3|TRBJ2-5|NA
CASSRGGLQETQYF
TGTGCCAGCAGCCGGGGGGGGCTGCAAGAGACCCAGTACTTC
>TRBD1|TRBV6-8|TRBJ1-2|NA
CASSSPGTANYGYTF
TGTGCCAGCAGCTCACCCGGGACAGCGAACTATGGCTACACCTTC
>NA|TRBV19|TRBJ1-1|once
CASKGQYTEAFF
TGTGCCAGTAAGGGTCAGTACACTGAAGCTTTCTTT
>NA|TRBV18|TRBJ1-1|NA
CASSAGVGSEAFF
TGTGCCAGCTCAGCCGGGGTTGGTAGTGAAGCTTTCTTT
>NA|TRBV11-3|TRBJ1-1|few
CASSLGAANTEAFF
TGTGCCAGCAGCTTAGGGGCAGCGAACACTGAAGCTTTCTTT
>TRBD1|TRBV11-3|TRBJ2-7|NA
CASSLGQGAREQYF
TGTGCCAGCAGCTTAGGGCAGGGGGCGCGTGAGCAGTACTTC
>TRBD2|TRBV7-4|TRBJ2-1|NA
CASSWTSGTYNEQFF
TGTGCCAGCAGCTGGACTAGCGGGACGTACAATGAGCAGTTCTTC
>NA|TRBV18|TRBJ1-2|NA
CASSPFSQGRSGDGYTF
TGTGCCAGCTCACCATTTTCACAGGGTCGGAGTGGGGATGGCTACACCTTC